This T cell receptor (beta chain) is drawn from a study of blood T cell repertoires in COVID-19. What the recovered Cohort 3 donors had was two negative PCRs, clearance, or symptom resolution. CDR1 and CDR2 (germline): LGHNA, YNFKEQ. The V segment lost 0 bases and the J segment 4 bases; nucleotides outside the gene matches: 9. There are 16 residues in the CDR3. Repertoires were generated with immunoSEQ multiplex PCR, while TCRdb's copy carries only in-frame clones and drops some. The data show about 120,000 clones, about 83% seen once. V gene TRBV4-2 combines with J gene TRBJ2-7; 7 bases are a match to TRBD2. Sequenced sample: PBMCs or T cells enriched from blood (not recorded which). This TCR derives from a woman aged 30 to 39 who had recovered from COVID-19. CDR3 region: CASSQDALAAKYEQYF. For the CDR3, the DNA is TGTGCCAGCAGCCAAGATGCCCTAGCGGCTAAGTACGAGCAGTACTTC.